This record covers a single TCR beta chain. Germline V gene sequence: CDR1 MGHDK, CDR2 SYGVNS. CDR3 length: 11 residues. The V and J ends lost 4 bases and 8 bases respectively, with 8 bases between them. The sample comes from a study of blood T cell repertoires in COVID-19. Original handling: Estimated nucleated cell counts came from reference gene primer amplification. TCRdb's copy holds only in-frame clones and misses some; the assay was immunoSEQ multiplex PCR. That table furnishes V, J and clone size, whereas the DNA furnished D and trimming. This sample has roughly 330,000 clones; more than 75% occur once, and the top ten carry 3% to 4%.

This chain links TRBV25-1 with TRBJ1-2; D uncertain. Input material: peripheral blood. The receptor was isolated from a woman aged 50 to 65 with active or convalescent COVID-19. Written as DNA, the CDR3 is TGTGCCAGCAGTGGTCCGGGGGGCTACACCTTC. It is translated as CASSGPGGYTF.